The rows below give T cell receptor beta chains drawn from one sample of a study of shared clonotypes between healthy human individuals. Generated by immunoSEQ multiplex PCR, the TCRdb table keeps only in-frame clones and is missing some. Among around 1.1 million clones listed, 60% to 85% were seen once. Material: memory CD4+ T cells from PBMCs. The source of these receptors is a man between 18 and 35 years old in good health. Some clones in this sample may be carry-over from other donors' samples. The CDR3 runs from the conserved cysteine through the conserved F or W. A D gene is named only where the DNA matches it firmly. Clone size, where shown, is once, few, many, or a class for clones that have expanded.

v_gene	d_gene	abundance	j_gene	CDR3nt	CDR3aa
TRBV4-2	TRBD2	few	TRBJ2-2	TGTGCCAGCAGCCAAGAGGCTAGCGGGGCAAACACCGGGGAGCTGTTTTTT	CASSQEASGANTGELFF
TRBV7-8	.	.	TRBJ1-1	TGTGCCAGCAGCTTAGACGGGGACACTGAAGCTTTCTTT	CASSLDGDTEAFF
TRBV2	.	few	TRBJ2-3	TGTGCCAGCAGTCGGGCTAGCAACACAGATACGCAGTATTTT	CASSRASNTDTQYF
TRBV5-1	TRBD1	.	TRBJ2-1	TGCGCCAGCAGCCCTAATCAGGGGGTCCTCTCCTACAATGAGCAGTTCTTC	CASSPNQGVLSYNEQFF
TRBV28	TRBD2	.	TRBJ2-5	TGTGCCAGCAGCTACGGACTAGCGGGAGTAAGGGAGACCCAGTACTTC	CASSYGLAGVRETQYF
TRBV27	TRBD1	once	TRBJ1-2	TGTGCCAGCAGTTGGGACAGGGGATTGCAAGGCTACACCTTC	CASSWDRGLQGYTF
TRBV6-5	.	.	TRBJ2-1	TGTGCCAGCAGTTATCGGGGGATCTCCTACAATGAGCAGTTCTTC	CASSYRGISYNEQFF
TRBV5-1	.	many	TRBJ2-5	TGCGCCAGCAGCTTAGGCACATATCAAGAGACCCAGTACTTC	CASSLGTYQETQYF
TRBV6-1	TRBD1	.	TRBJ2-3	TGTGCCAGCAGTGGCGGGACAGGGTTCACAGATACGCAGTATTTT	CASSGGTGFTDTQYF
TRBV10-3	.	.	TRBJ1-1	TGTGCCATCAGCCAAGACATCGGGGGGACTGAAGCTTTCTTT	CAISQDIGGTEAFF
TRBV4-2	TRBD1	.	TRBJ1-4	TGTGCCAGCAGCCAGGGACAGGGCGGTGAAAAACTGTTTTTT	CASSQGQGGEKLFF
TRBV10-3	.	.	TRBJ1-5	TGTGCCATCAGTGAAATTGGAGGGTCCAATCAGCCCCAGCATTTT	CAISEIGGSNQPQHF
TRBV5-1	.	.	TRBJ2-1	TGCGCCAGCAGCCCTCTCGGCGGGATCTCCTACAATGAGCAGTTCTTC	CASSPLGGISYNEQFF
TRBV5-4	.	.	TRBJ1-1	TGTGCCAGCAGCTTCGGGGTGGACACTGAAGCTTTCTTT	CASSFGVDTEAFF
TRBV11-2	TRBD2	few	TRBJ2-3	TGTGCCAGCAGCTCGCGGACTAGCGGGAGAACAGATACGCAGTATTTT	CASSSRTSGRTDTQYF
TRBV7-8	.	few	TRBJ1-1	TGTGCCAGCAGGCTTAGGACGGGAGGTGCTTTCTTT	CASRLRTGGAFF
TRBV2	.	.	TRBJ1-1	TGTGCCAGCAGTGGGCGCGTTAATTTGGACACTGAAGCTTTCTTT	CASSGRVNLDTEAFF
TRBV4-1	TRBD1	once	TRBJ1-5	TGCGCCAGCGGGACCGACAGGGAAATCCAGCCCCAGCATTTT	CASGTDREIQPQHF
TRBV28	TRBD1	.	TRBJ1-2	TGTGCCAGCAGTTCCCCGGGACAGGAATTAAGTGGCTACACCTTC	CASSSPGQELSGYTF
TRBV5-8	TRBD1	.	TRBJ2-7	TGTGCCAGCAGCTTCGACAGGGCGTCCTACGAGCAGTACTTC	CASSFDRASYEQYF
TRBV18	.	.	TRBJ2-2	TGTGCCAGCTCACGCTCCGCTCGGGGTTACACCGGGGAGCTGTTTTTT	CASSRSARGYTGELFF
TRBV5-6	TRBD2	few	TRBJ2-7	TGTGCCAGCAGCTTGTTGACTAGCGGGAGCGCCACCTACGAGCAGTACTTC	CASSLLTSGSATYEQYF
TRBV5-4	.	once	TRBJ1-2	TGTGCCAGCAGCCCCAGTCCTAACTATGGCTACACCTTC	CASSPSPNYGYTF
TRBV5-1	.	few	TRBJ1-4	TGCGCCAGCAGCATAGGGTCACATGAAAAACTGTTTTTT	CASSIGSHEKLFF
TRBV14	.	.	TRBJ1-1	TGTGCCAGCAGCCCCAGACGGGCGGGGGCAGTCACTGAAGCTTTCTTT	CASSPRRAGAVTEAFF
TRBV28	.	.	TRBJ1-5	TGTGCCAGCAGCCTAGACAGAGGAGCAGGGCAGCCCCAGCATTTT	CASSLDRGAGQPQHF
TRBV5-1	TRBD2	.	TRBJ2-1	TGCGCCAGCAGCGTCAGTTTAGCGGGAGTAATAAATGAGCAGTTCTTC	CASSVSLAGVINEQFF
TRBV18	.	few	TRBJ1-5	TGTGCCAGCTCCCTAGACAGGATCAATCAGCCCCAGCATTTT	CASSLDRINQPQHF
TRBV5-4	TRBD1	.	TRBJ1-5	TGTGCCAGCAGCCACAAACGCGGGGACAGGAAGAGCAATCAGCCCCAGCATTTT	CASSHKRGDRKSNQPQHF
TRBV7-2	.	.	TRBJ1-3	TGTGCCAGCAGCTTAGCTCAGGGAGGCTCTGGAAACACCATATATTTT	CASSLAQGGSGNTIYF
TRBV19	TRBD1	.	TRBJ2-2	TGTGCCAGTAGCGACAGGGGGTCACGCACCGGGGAGCTGTTTTTT	CASSDRGSRTGELFF
TRBV28	.	.	TRBJ1-1	TGTGCCAGCAGTTTAGTCGGGTGGGGGGACACTGAAGCTTTCTTT	CASSLVGWGDTEAFF
TRBV4-1	.	few	TRBJ1-1	TGCGCCAGCAGCCAAGTAAACACTGAAGCTTTCTTT	CASSQVNTEAFF
TRBV13	TRBD2	.	TRBJ2-5	TGTGCCAGCAGCTCTAGCTCACTAGCGGGAGTTACAGAGACCCAGTACTTC	CASSSSSLAGVTETQYF
TRBV28	.	many	TRBJ1-2	TGTGCCAGCAGACCGACACTTTCGGGCTACACCTTC	CASRPTLSGYTF
TRBV7-2	TRBD1	.	TRBJ2-5	TGTGCCAGCAGGGACAGGGGCCTTCAGGGAGAGACCCAGTACTTC	CASRDRGLQGETQYF
TRBV29-1	TRBD2	.	TRBJ2-7	TGCAGCGTTGAAGGGTGGGGCGGGAGGACCTACGAGCAGTACTTC	CSVEGWGGRTYEQYF
TRBV28	TRBD2	.	TRBJ2-7	TGTGCCAGCCCGCCTCGGACTAGCGGGAGATTCGGGTCCTACGAGCAGTACTTC	CASPPRTSGRFGSYEQYF